Detailed here is one T cell receptor beta chain. This specimen comes from a study of OX40 agonist ivuxolimab in advanced cancers. As for the study in general: Partial responses were recorded for three patients, including one with hepatocellular carcinoma and two with cutaneous melanoma.

This CDR3 contains 15 residues. The germline V and J ends were trimmed by 6 bases and 0 bases, with 11 bases remaining between them. Germline CDR1 is SGHAT and CDR2 is FQNNGV. Assay used: immunoSEQ multiplex PCR; TCRdb lists only in-frame clones, some missing. The repertoire holds about 60,000 clones, with approximately 90% as singletons. Exclusion of a patient followed from autoimmune disease history or systemic immunosuppression. This specimen was CD4+ or CD8+ T cells sorted from blood, taken in a trial of the OX40 agonist ivuxolimab. V usage is TRBV11-2 and J usage is TRBJ2-2; a weak D match, TRBD1 (6 bases). This receptor was identified in an adult with an advanced solid tumor such as melanoma, head and neck, liver or kidney cancer. The CDR3 sequence: CASSGTGTNTGELFF. The DNA of the CDR3 is TGTGCCAGCAGTGGAACAGGGACGAACACCGGGGAGCTGTTTTTT.